The present TCR beta chain was sequenced within a study of cytomegalovirus exposure and HLA in healthy donors. The PCR made use of 60 Vbeta and 13 Jbeta primers. TCRdb's copy holds only in-frame clones and misses some; the assay was immunoSEQ multiplex PCR. This sample's table has approximately 140,000 clones. Sequenced input: PBMCs. The clonotype originates from a man aged 35-49 years in good health and CMV-seronegative.

CDR3 sequence: CASRGGTGTGGTEAFF. As DNA, the CDR3 is TGTGCCAGCAGGGGGGGCACCGGGACAGGGGGCACTGAAGCTTTCTTT. The V and J genes are TRBV25-1 and TRBJ1-1; TRBD1 aligns across 11 bases. The trim removed 6 bases at V and 4 bases at J, leaving 10 bases unmatched. The CDR3 has 16 amino acids. CDR1 MGHDK and CDR2 SYGVNS come from the germline V gene.